A selection of T cell receptor beta chains follows, all from one sample in a study of Graves' ophthalmopathy and Graves' hyperthyroidism. TCRdb redid the calling of the multiplex PCR reads with MiXCR, one entry per CDR3 protein. Among 200,000 to 250,000 distinct CDR3 sequences, 20% to 25% were seen once, and the ten largest hold roughly 39%. The sample comprised peripheral blood. The receptors come from a woman between 50 and 59 years old with Graves' ophthalmopathy. Each CDR3 is given with its conserved first and last residue. Fields, in order: clone size, V gene, J gene, D gene, CDR3 length, CDR3 protein, CDR3 DNA. D genes are given only for firm matches. Only part of the rows carry a size: once, few, many, or a class if the clone is expanded.

abundance: -; v_gene: TRBV30; j_gene: TRBJ2-5; d_gene: -; len: 10; CDR3aa: CARGQETQYF; CDR3nt: TGTGCTCGGGGGCAAGAGACCCAGTACTTC
abundance: many; v_gene: TRBV30; j_gene: TRBJ2-7; d_gene: -; len: 13; CDR3aa: CAWSVKAGSEQYF; CDR3nt: TGTGCCTGGAGTGTCAAGGCAGGGAGCGAGCAGTACTTC
abundance: many; v_gene: TRBV2; j_gene: TRBJ2-7; d_gene: TRBD1; len: 14; CDR3aa: CASNSDRSSYEQYF; CDR3nt: TGTGCCAGCAATTCGGACAGGAGCTCCTACGAGCAGTACTTC
abundance: many; v_gene: TRBV7-6; j_gene: TRBJ2-7; d_gene: -; len: 13; CDR3aa: CASSQAVSYEQYF; CDR3nt: TGTGCCAGCAGCCAGGCGGTCTCCTACGAGCAGTACTTC
abundance: many; v_gene: TRBV12-3/TRBV12-4; j_gene: TRBJ2-2; d_gene: -; len: 15; CDR3aa: CASSRATGYTGELFF; CDR3nt: TGTGCCAGCAGCCGAGCAACAGGGTACACCGGGGAGCTGTTTTTT
abundance: many; v_gene: TRBV30; j_gene: TRBJ1-5; d_gene: -; len: 15; CDR3aa: CAWSGGLGYDQPQHF; CDR3nt: TGTGCCTGGTCCGGGGGGCTTGGCTATGATCAGCCCCAGCATTTT
abundance: many; v_gene: TRBV12-3/TRBV12-4; j_gene: TRBJ1-1; d_gene: -; len: 11; CDR3aa: CASSLWGEASF; CDR3nt: TGTGCCAGCAGCTTATGGGGTGAAGCTTCCTTT
abundance: many; v_gene: TRBV12-3/TRBV12-4; j_gene: TRBJ1-1; d_gene: -; len: 13; CDR3aa: CASSSQVNTEAFF; CDR3nt: TGTGCCAGCAGTTCTCAGGTGAACACTGAAGCTTTCTTT
abundance: many; v_gene: TRBV9; j_gene: TRBJ2-7; d_gene: TRBD1; len: 16; CDR3aa: CASSAQSGTASYEQYF; CDR3nt: TGTGCCAGCAGCGCACAATCCGGGACAGCGTCCTACGAGCAGTACTTC
abundance: many; v_gene: TRBV2; j_gene: TRBJ1-1; d_gene: TRBD1; len: 16; CDR3aa: CASSEMGDRGNTETFF; CDR3nt: TGTGCCAGCAGTGAAATGGGGGACAGGGGGAACACTGAAACTTTCTTT
abundance: -; v_gene: TRBV19; j_gene: TRBJ1-1; d_gene: -; len: 16; CDR3aa: CASSIDQRRANTEAFF; CDR3nt: TGTGCCAGTAGTATAGATCAGAGGAGGGCGAACACTGAAGCTTTCTTT
abundance: many; v_gene: TRBV19; j_gene: TRBJ1-1; d_gene: -; len: 13; CDR3aa: CASSKGEATEAFF; CDR3nt: TGTGCCAGTAGTAAAGGGGAAGCCACTGAAGCTTTCTTT
abundance: -; v_gene: TRBV12-3/TRBV12-4; j_gene: TRBJ2-7; d_gene: -; len: 14; CDR3aa: CASSLTDNTYEQYF; CDR3nt: TGTGCCAGCAGCCTAACCGACAACACCTACGAGCAGTACTTC
abundance: -; v_gene: TRBV18; j_gene: TRBJ1-1; d_gene: -; len: 13; CDR3aa: CASSPPFSGEAFF; CDR3nt: TGTGCCAGCTCACCACCGTTTTCGGGAGAAGCTTTCTTT
abundance: -; v_gene: TRBV2; j_gene: TRBJ1-5; d_gene: -; len: 14; CDR3aa: CASSGWGADQPQHF; CDR3nt: TGTGCCAGCAGCGGATGGGGGGCCGATCAGCCCCAGCATTTT
abundance: many; v_gene: TRBV29-1; j_gene: TRBJ1-2; d_gene: -; len: 12; CDR3aa: CSVERADYGYTF; CDR3nt: TGCAGCGTTGAACGGGCAGACTATGGCTACACCTTC
abundance: many; v_gene: TRBV9; j_gene: TRBJ1-6; d_gene: -; len: 12; CDR3aa: CASSADGGPLHF; CDR3nt: TGTGCCAGCAGTGCGGACGGCGGGCCCCTCCACTTT
abundance: -; v_gene: TRBV11-2; j_gene: TRBJ2-2; d_gene: TRBD1; len: 16; CDR3aa: CAISLGGTGNTGELFF; CDR3nt: TGTGCCATCAGCTTAGGCGGGACAGGGAACACCGGGGAACTGTTTTTT
abundance: -; v_gene: TRBV5-1; j_gene: TRBJ1-3; d_gene: -; len: 15; CDR3aa: CASSLGLLSGNTIYF; CDR3nt: TGCGCCAGCAGCTTGGGACTCCTCTCTGGAAACACCATATATTTT
abundance: many; v_gene: TRBV5-1; j_gene: TRBJ2-7; d_gene: TRBD1; len: 14; CDR3aa: CASSSPTGKYEQYF; CDR3nt: TGCGCCAGCAGCTCTCCGACAGGGAAGTACGAGCAGTACTTC
abundance: many; v_gene: TRBV12-3/TRBV12-4; j_gene: TRBJ2-7; d_gene: -; len: 11; CDR3aa: CASSISYEQYF; CDR3nt: TGTGCCAGCAGTATTTCCTACGAGCAGTACTTC
abundance: many; v_gene: TRBV7-2; j_gene: TRBJ2-5; d_gene: -; len: 15; CDR3aa: CASSLMDSGEETQYF; CDR3nt: TGTGCCAGCAGCTTGATGGACAGCGGAGAAGAGACCCAGTACTTC
abundance: few; v_gene: TRBV20-1; j_gene: TRBJ2-4; d_gene: -; len: 16; CDR3aa: CSATSGTRSPWDIQYF; CDR3nt: TGCAGTGCAACCTCCGGGACCAGGTCGCCCTGGGACATTCAGTACTTC
abundance: many; v_gene: TRBV7-2; j_gene: TRBJ1-2; d_gene: -; len: 14; CDR3aa: CASSSSGQGYGYTF; CDR3nt: TGTGCCAGCAGCTCTAGCGGGCAGGGCTATGGCTACACCTTC
abundance: many; v_gene: TRBV20-1; j_gene: TRBJ1-5; d_gene: TRBD1; len: 16; CDR3aa: CSATQGARARNQPQHF; CDR3nt: TGCAGTGCTACCCAGGGGGCCAGGGCGAGGAATCAGCCCCAGCATTTT
abundance: once; v_gene: TRBV15; j_gene: TRBJ2-7; d_gene: -; len: 15; CDR3aa: CATSVTGGGVYEQYF; CDR3nt: TGTGCCACCAGCGTTACGGGAGGGGGCGTCTACGAGCAGTACTTC
abundance: many; v_gene: TRBV5-1; j_gene: TRBJ1-5; d_gene: -; len: 15; CDR3aa: CASSLEGIPNQPQHF; CDR3nt: TGCGCCAGCAGCCTGGAGGGGATTCCCAATCAGCCCCAGCATTTT
abundance: many; v_gene: TRBV19; j_gene: TRBJ2-2; d_gene: -; len: 13; CDR3aa: CAASGQNTGELFF; CDR3nt: TGTGCCGCCTCGGGTCAGAACACCGGGGAGCTGTTTTTT
abundance: -; v_gene: TRBV11-3; j_gene: TRBJ2-7; d_gene: -; len: 12; CDR3aa: CASSSTPAEQYF; CDR3nt: TGTGCCAGCAGCTCAACCCCAGCCGAGCAGTACTTC
abundance: few; v_gene: TRBV30; j_gene: TRBJ1-1; d_gene: -; len: 13; CDR3aa: CAWSVGIYTEAFF; CDR3nt: TGTGCCTGGAGTGTCGGGATTTACACTGAAGCTTTCTTT
abundance: few; v_gene: TRBV19; j_gene: TRBJ1-5; d_gene: -; len: 14; CDR3aa: CASSNIVAGQPQHF; CDR3nt: TGTGCCAGTAGTAATATTGTGGCAGGGCAGCCCCAGCATTTT
abundance: once; v_gene: TRBV20-1; j_gene: TRBJ2-7; d_gene: -; len: 13; CDR3aa: CSARDVDEYEQYF; CDR3nt: TGCAGTGCTAGAGATGTGGACGAATACGAGCAGTACTTC
abundance: few; v_gene: TRBV27; j_gene: TRBJ1-5; d_gene: -; len: 12; CDR3aa: CASSLMGQPQHF; CDR3nt: TGTGCCAGCAGTTTGATGGGGCAGCCCCAGCATTTT
abundance: -; v_gene: TRBV28; j_gene: TRBJ1-1; d_gene: -; len: 13; CDR3aa: CASHDRLNTEAFF; CDR3nt: TGTGCCAGCCACGACCGCTTGAACACTGAAGCTTTCTTT
abundance: many; v_gene: TRBV6-1; j_gene: TRBJ1-5; d_gene: -; len: 14; CDR3aa: CASSPDSLNQPQHF; CDR3nt: TGTGCCAGCAGCCCAGACAGCTTAAATCAGCCCCAGCATTTT
abundance: many; v_gene: TRBV24-1; j_gene: TRBJ1-1; d_gene: -; len: 13; CDR3aa: CATSGQTNTEAFF; CDR3nt: TGTGCCACCTCCGGACAGACGAACACTGAAGCTTTCTTT